This T cell receptor (beta chain) emerged from a study of beta chain features in type 1 diabetes. About the study: The study examined around 98,000,000 sorted cells across all samples.

Since all of the isolated RNA was reverse transcribed, expressed TCRB transcripts were what got sequenced. Produced via immunoSEQ multiplex PCR; TCRdb's table is partial and in-frame only. The sample holds about 900,000 clones, roughly 15% seen once. Study-level results: PCR might favor shorter templates, equally in patients and controls.

This clone was detected only a few times. What it binds is unknown. The germline V gene encodes CDR1 MGHDK and CDR2 SYGVNS. CDR3 size: 15 residues. This clonotype was sampled from a woman younger than 30 in good health. The sequencing sample was made of naive CD4+ T cells from blood. This rearrangement joins TRBV25-1 to TRBJ2-5; 9 bases map to TRBD1. With the DNA end fitting TRBJ2-7 better, the J assignment may be wrong. CDR3 nucleotide sequence: TGTGCCAGCAGTGACGGGACAGGGTCGTCCTACGAGCAGTACTTC. Encoded protein: CASSDGTGSSYEQYF.